What follows are 22 T cell receptor beta chains derived from one specimen sequenced in a study of radiotherapy plus CTLA-4 blockade in lung cancer. Clones were sequenced by immunoSEQ multiplex PCR, and TCRdb holds only the in-frame ones, with some missing. The table includes about 38,000 clones, about 80% detected once. The material was peripheral blood, obtained from a patient treated with radiotherapy plus ipilimumab. The receptors were sampled from a human donor with non-small cell lung cancer who had stable disease on radiotherapy plus ipilimumab.

The chain carries TRBV11-2 and TRBJ1-2; D remains ambiguous. Per germline, CDR1 SGHAT and CDR2 FQNNGV. The CDR3 consists of 14 residues. The V end lost 8 bases, the J end lost 4 bases, and 17 bases lay between the germline ends. The chain's CDR3 is CASGAFRGSYGYTF. Here the CDR3 DNA reads TGTGCCAGCGGTGCATTCCGGGGAAGCTATGGCTACACCTTC.

In this sample, this clone turned up a few times. The V and J genes are TRBV28 and TRBJ2-7; no clear D. CDR3 length: 12 residues. V was clipped by 5 bases and J by 6 bases, with 11 bases between them. Germline-derived CDR1 and CDR2 are MDHEN and SYDVKM. CDR3 residues: CASSQSMSEQYV. Here the CDR3 DNA reads TGTGCCAGCAGTCAGTCCATGTCCGAGCAGTACGTC.

In DNA form, the CDR3 reads TGCAGCGTTGACCCCGTGGGGGCCGGGGAGCTGTTTTTT. Translation: CSVDPVGAGELFF. The chain employs TRBV29-1 and TRBJ2-2; possibly TRBD1 or TRBD2 for D (5 bases each). V was clipped by 3 bases and J by 6 bases, with 11 bases between them. Germline values: CDR1 SQVTM, CDR2 ANQGSEA. The CDR3 loop spans 13 amino acids.

This chain uses TRBV28 with TRBJ1-2, with a tentative D call TRBD1 (5 bases). V dropped 6 bases and J dropped 4 bases, with 15 bases sitting between them. Germline-derived CDR1 and CDR2 are MDHEN and SYDVKM. The CDR3 loop spans 14 amino acids. In DNA form, the CDR3 reads TGTGCCAGCAGGTGGGGAGGGCAGGGCTATGGCTACACCTTC. Protein product: CASRWGGQGYGYTF.

On this clone: Different DNA sequences within this sample yield the same CDR3. The chain links TRBV6-5 to TRBJ1-1, with 11 bases aligning to TRBD1. Trimming cost V 7 bases and J 4 bases; bases outside gene matches: 8. The V gene's germline CDR1 is MNHEY and CDR2 SVGAGI. This CDR3 comprises 15 residues. The DNA of the CDR3 is TGTGCCAGCATTATCCGGGACAGGGGGGGCACTGAAGCTTTCTTT. Encoded protein: CASIIRDRGGTEAFF.

The rearrangement links TRBV25-1 to TRBJ2-1, with 8 bases lining up with TRBD2. J was trimmed by 10 bases and V by 3 bases; bases with no gene match: 14. There are 16 residues in the CDR3. CDR1 MGHDK and CDR2 SYGVNS come from the germline V gene. CDR3 sequence: CASSDSGGPPRDEQFF. CDR3 nucleotide sequence: TGTGCCAGCAGTGACTCGGGGGGGCCCCCCCGAGACGAGCAGTTCTTC.

This clone was recorded a few times. V and J are TRBV10-3 and TRBJ1-1; D gene uncertain. Germline V gives CDR1 ENHRY, CDR2 SYGVKD. V shed 2 bases and J shed 1 base, with 8 bases lying between them. The CDR3 sequence is 14 residues long. This chain's CDR3 is CAISEVGPNTEAFF. The CDR3 nucleotides read TGTGCCATCAGTGAGGTGGGCCCGAACACTGAAGCTTTCTTT.

This chain joins TRBV6-1 and TRBJ2-3, with D unresolved. The CDR3 is made up of 14 amino acids. Germline values: CDR1 MNHNS, CDR2 SASEGT. The V end was cut by 1 base, the J end by 2 bases, with 7 bases between. CDR3 residues: CASSEVLSTDTQYF. The CDR3 nucleotides are TGTGCCAGCAGTGAAGTCTTGTCCACAGATACGCAGTATTTT.

V gene TRBV20-1 combines with J gene TRBJ2-7, with D tentatively TRBD1 (6 bases). The CDR3 covers 11 residues. CDR1 and CDR2 (germline): DFQATT, SNEGSKA (reference sequence). Between the trimmed V and J ends, which lost 5 bases and 4 bases, there was a span of 9 bases. The CDR3 protein is CSASQGYEQYV. Here the CDR3 DNA reads TGCAGTGCTTCACAGGGTTACGAGCAGTACGTC.

The chain joins TRBV5-1 to TRBJ1-4, with TRBD1 matching 7 bases. The CDR3 runs 17 residues. V trimming: 0 bases; J trimming: 8 bases; junction bases outside the gene matches: 13. Germline values: CDR1 SGHRS, CDR2 YFSETQ. CDR3 protein: CASSLGQPGGKKEKLFF. The DNA for the CDR3 is TGCGCCAGCAGCTTGGGCCAACCAGGGGGGAAGAAAGAAAAACTGTTTTTT.

This chain connects TRBV2 to TRBJ2-7, with D possibly being TRBD1 (6 bases). Trimming shortened V by 7 bases and J by 0 bases, and 10 bases separated the two germline ends. The germline gives CDR1 SNHLY, CDR2 FYNNEI. CDR3 size: 13 residues. CDR3 residues: CASKDSTSYEQYV. CDR3 sequence (DNA): TGTGCCAGCAAGGACAGTACCTCCTACGAGCAGTACGTC.

This clone qualifies as large. This chain links TRBV9 with TRBJ2-1, with 8 bases aligning to TRBD2. This CDR3 spans 15 amino acids. The germline CDR1 and CDR2 sequences are SGDLS and YYNGEE. Trimming at V came to 2 bases and at J to 0 bases, leaving 1 base not matched to a gene. The CDR3 sequence is CASSVSGSSYNEQFF. In DNA, the CDR3 is TGTGCCAGCAGCGTCAGCGGGAGCTCCTACAATGAGCAGTTCTTC.

The chain joins TRBV6-1 to TRBJ1-6; tentative D call: TRBD1 (5 bases). Germline V lookup: CDR1 MNHNS, CDR2 SASEGT. The V end was cut by 5 bases, the J end by 4 bases, with 12 bases between. The length of the CDR3 is 15 residues. CDR3 sequence reads: CASSSRTSYNSPLHF. For the CDR3, the DNA is TGTGCCAGCAGTTCTCGGACAAGTTATAATTCACCCCTCCACTTT.

In this sample, this clone turned up once. J is TRBJ2-5 and V is TRBV10-2; TRBD2 matches at 10 bases. Germline V gene lookup returns CDR1 WSHSY and CDR2 SAAADI. The CDR3 covers 14 residues. V shed 5 bases, J shed 5 bases, and the junction held 5 bases outside the gene matches. The CDR3 region is CASSSSGGWETQYF. The CDR3 DNA reads TGCGCCAGCAGTTCTAGCGGGGGTTGGGAGACCCAGTACTTC.

This clone came up once. The chain uses TRBV7-9 and TRBJ1-5; D uncertain. The CDR3 loop spans 14 amino acids. Germline V lookup: CDR1 SEHNR, CDR2 FQNEAQ (reference sequence). Deletions cut 1 base from V and 0 bases from J, with 4 bases between. CDR3 DNA sequence: TGTGCCAGCAGCTTAGGGTATAGCAATCAGCCCCAGCATTTT. Its translation: CASSLGYSNQPQHF.

This clone is a singleton in its sample. As DNA, the CDR3 is TGCGCCAGCAGCTTGGCCGCTGGGCCACTAGCCAAAAACATTCAGTACTTC. Residues: CASSLAAGPLAKNIQYF. The V and J genes are TRBV5-1 and TRBJ2-4; D is unresolved. The CDR3 has 17 amino acids. V was trimmed by 0 bases and J by 0 bases, leaving 13 bases between them. Germline V gene data show CDR1 as SGHRS and CDR2 as YFSETQ.

V usage is TRBV11-2 and J usage is TRBJ1-4, with 7 bases fitting TRBD1. Germline V lookup: CDR1 SGHAT, CDR2 FQNNGV. The V gene end was trimmed by 5 bases and the J gene end by 8 bases; junction bases not matched to a gene: 5. The CDR3 contains 13 residues. The CDR3 loop reads CASSPGTAEKLFF. The CDR3 nucleotides read TGTGCCAGCAGCCCGGGGACAGCGGAAAAACTGTTTTTT.

The chain joins TRBV27 to TRBJ2-5; TRBD2 matches at 8 bases. J gave up 0 bases and V 8 bases, and 8 bases lay outside the gene matches. The CDR3 contains 15 residues. Germline V gene data show CDR1 as MNHEY and CDR2 as SMNVEV (reference sequence). The CDR3 bases are TGTGCCAGCCGGCGGGGGGCTGCGTACCAAGAGACCCAGTACTTC. This translates into CASRRGAAYQETQYF.

The chain uses TRBV2 and TRBJ1-2; 7 nucleotides match TRBD1. CDR1 and CDR2 (germline): SNHLY, FYNNEI. V lost 7 bases, J lost 6 bases, and 8 bases stayed unmatched. This CDR3 is built from 13 residues. The CDR3 nucleotides are TGTGCCAGCACCAAACCAGGGGGGCATGGCTACACCTTC. Its translation: CASTKPGGHGYTF.

The chain carries TRBV7-2 and TRBJ2-1, with D uncertain. CDR3 length: 11 amino acids. In germline, CDR1 is SGHTA, CDR2 FQGNSA. V was cut by 1 base and J by 14 bases, with 9 bases left in between. This chain's CDR3 is CASSLGRNEFF. The CDR3 DNA reads as TGTGCCAGCAGCTTAGGCCGGAATGAGTTCTTC.

The chain has TRBV10-3 and TRBJ2-3; 9 bases map to TRBD2. The CDR3 sequence is 17 residues long. Germline CDR1 ENHRY, CDR2 SYGVKD. J was trimmed by 5 bases and V by 3 bases; bases with no gene match: 12. The CDR3 DNA reads as TGTGCCATCAGTGACCTCAGGGCGTTTAGCGGGGGAGATACGCAGTATTTT. It is translated as CAISDLRAFSGGDTQYF.

This chain uses TRBV6-1 with TRBJ1-2, with unresolved D. This CDR3 is 14 amino acids long. V was clipped by 2 bases and J by 0 bases, with 7 bases between them. Germline CDR1 reads MNHNS; CDR2 reads SASEGT. The chain's CDR3 is CASSEHPSNYGYTF. CDR3 DNA: TGTGCCAGCAGTGAACACCCATCTAACTATGGCTACACCTTC.